This T cell receptor (beta chain) emerged from a study of patients and donors after allogeneic stem cell transplantation. TCRdb reprocessed the RT-PCR reads with MiXCR, giving one entry per CDR3 protein. The data hold about 230,000 distinct CDR3 sequences, with approximately 14% observed a single time. This clonotype has more than one count but fewer than ten. Material for sequencing was blood, either unsorted or a sorted T cell fraction (not recorded which). The TCR sequence derives from a human donor who was either an allogeneic HSCT recipient or a stem cell or donor lymphocyte infusion donor (not recorded which). It is not recorded whose cells these are; they may come from a transplant donor.

The CDR3 DNA is TGTGCCAGCAGCCAAGGCCGGGGCGGGTCACCCCTCCACTTT. Protein: CASSQGRGGSPLHF. V and J are TRBV14 and TRBJ1-6; D is possibly TRBD1 (5 bases). Trimming stripped 1 base from V and 10 bases from J, with 11 bases between. Per the germline V gene, CDR1 is SGHDN and CDR2 is FVKESK. The CDR3 is 14 residues long. Looking up the rest from reference TRBV14 and TRBJ1-6 gives the full variable domain: EAGVTQFPSHSVIEKGQTVTLRCDPISGHDNLYWYRRVMGKEIKFLLHFVKESKQDESGMPNNRFLAERTGGTYSTLKVQPAELEDSGVYFCASSQGRGGSPLHFGNGTRLTVT.